These 25 T cell receptor beta chains originate from one sample sequenced in a study of tissue T cells after allogeneic stem cell transplantation. Time point given: mouse harvest day 7 after allogeneic transplant. Mouse grafts combined 10^7 T-cell-depleted bone marrow cells with 10^6 splenic CD5+ T cells. Produced via immunoSEQ multiplex PCR; TCRdb's table is partial and in-frame only. The sample shows thousands of clones, 35% to 50% of them seen only once. The sample consisted of skin. Receptor source: a female BALB/c mouse given C57BL/6 T cells with graft-versus-host disease after an allogeneic hematopoietic cell transplant.

About this clone: Mouse names are used for the genes. The sequenced fragment ends 1 residue before the CDR3 boundary, so the rest is inferred from the germline J gene. The rearrangement links TRBV5 to TRBJ2-7; 10 bases align to TRBD2. Germline V gene data show CDR1 as LGHNA and CDR2 as YNLKQL (reference sequence). The CDR3 is 14 amino acids. Losses at the gene ends were 0 bases for V and 7 bases for J; bases not matched to a gene: 3. The CDR3 DNA, read in part, is TGTGCCAGCAGCCAAGACTGGGGGGGCCGGGAACAGTAC. It specifies CASSQDWGGREQY. The whole CDR3 protein reads CASSQDWGGREQYF.

A note on this clone: The genes are named according to mouse. The read halts 1 residue ahead of the CDR3 end, with the missing end drawn from the germline J gene. The gene calls are TRBV5 and TRBJ2-1, with TRBD1 identical over 10 bases. The CDR3 spans 15 residues. Germline CDR1 reads LGHNA; CDR2 reads YNLKQL (reference sequence). V lost 4 bases and J lost 7; bases outside the gene matches: 7. CDR3 loop: CASSPRQGAFAEQFF. The CDR3 DNA, read in part, is TGTGCCAGCAGCCCCCGACAGGGGGCATTCGCTGAGCAGTTC.

Remarks on this clone: Mouse germline and gene names are used. The CDR3 goes on 1 residue after the read ends, and that part is filled in from the germline J gene. The chain employs TRBV24 and TRBJ2-3, with no clear D. The germline CDR1 and CDR2 sequences are KGHTA and FRNEEI. CDR3 size: 13 residues. Deletions cut 2 bases from V and 2 bases from J, with 5 bases between. The CDR3 protein is CASSLDTAETLYF. CDR3 DNA, as far as it was read: TGTGCCAGCAGTCTGGACACTGCAGAAACGCTGTAT.

As to this clone: Genes here carry mouse names. The CDR3 is cut off 1 residue early in the read; its end comes from the germline J gene. V gene TRBV26 combines with J gene TRBJ2-7; TRBD2 matches 12 bases. V was clipped by 3 bases and J by 6 bases; unmatched bases: 3. CDR3 length: 14 amino acids. CDR1 is KGHPV, CDR2 FQNQEV, per germline (reference sequence). The chain's CDR3 is CASSLGTGGTEQYF. CDR3 bases read: TGTGCCAGCAGTCTTGGGACTGGGGGGACTGAACAGTAC.

In the case of this clone: Gene labels here are mouse ones. The CDR3 end lies 1 residue beyond the end of the read and is filled in from the germline J gene. The chain recombines TRBV26 with TRBJ1-4; possible D gene TRBD1, 6 bases. CDR3 length: 14 residues. Germline values: CDR1 KGHPV, CDR2 FQNQEV (reference sequence). V was clipped by 8 bases and J by 0 bases, with 10 bases between them. CDR3 residues: CASLGHLSNERLFF. CDR3 DNA (partial): TGTGCCAGCCTGGGACACCTTTCCAACGAAAGATTATTT.

To note about this clone: The genes and germline here are from mouse. The CDR3 end lies 1 residue beyond the end of the read and is filled in from the germline J gene. The V call is TRBV26, the J call TRBJ1-1, with 7 bases aligning to TRBD1. J lost 10 bases, V lost 2 bases, and 7 bases had no gene match. CDR1 is KGHPV and CDR2 is FQNQEV in the germline V gene (reference sequence). The CDR3 length is 13 residues. The CDR3 spells CASSLEGGGGVFF. The DNA read from the CDR3 is TGTGCCAGCAGTCTGGAAGGGGGCGGAGGAGTCTTC.

Comments on this clone: Gene names and germline match the mouse. The CDR3 is cut off 1 residue early in the read; its end comes from the germline J gene. V usage is TRBV26 and J usage is TRBJ1-3; D is perhaps TRBD1 (6 bases). The germline CDR1 and CDR2 sequences are KGHPV and FQNQEV (reference sequence). The CDR3 has 15 amino acids. The germline V and J ends were trimmed by 4 bases and 0 bases, with 10 bases remaining between them. CDR3 bases read: TGTGCCAGCAGTCGCACAGGGAATTCTGGAAATACGCTCTAT. It translates to CASSRTGNSGNTLY. The full CDR3 reads CASSRTGNSGNTLYF.

About this clone: Gene names are mouse gene names. The CDR3 extends 1 residue past the end of the read, so its final part is completed from the germline J gene. The genes are TRBV26 and TRBJ1-2, with D possibly matching TRBD1 (5 bases). The V end was cut by 6 bases, the J end by 3 bases, with 14 bases between. There are 14 residues in the CDR3. Germline V gene sequence: CDR1 KGHPV, CDR2 FQNQEV (reference sequence). The DNA read from the CDR3 is TGTGCCAGCAGCCTACCAGGGATATACTCCGACTACACC. It specifies CASSLPGIYSDYT. In full, the CDR3 reads CASSLPGIYSDYTF. Drawing the rest from reference TRBV26 and TRBJ1-2, the complete variable domain is NSKVIQTPRYLVKGQGQKAKMRCIPEKGHPVVFWYQQNKNNEFKFLINFQNQEVLQQIDMTEKRFSAECPSNSPCSLEIQSSEAGDSALYLCASSLPGIYSDYTFGSGTRLLVI.

In the case of this clone: All gene names here are mouse names. The missing CDR3 end, 1 residue past where the read stops, is filled in from the germline J gene. The V and J genes are TRBV13-2 and TRBJ2-5; D perhaps matches TRBD2 (5 bases). V was trimmed by 1 base and J by 4 bases, leaving 7 bases between them. CDR1 is NNHNN, CDR2 SYGAGS, per germline (reference sequence). This CDR3 contains 13 residues. CDR3 DNA, as far as it was read: TGTGCCAGCGGTGATTCTGGGAAAGACACCCAGTAC. Protein sequence: CASGDSGKDTQY. The full CDR3 protein is CASGDSGKDTQYF.

Points on this clone: Gene names follow the mouse nomenclature. Coverage ceases 1 residue before the CDR3 finishes, and the germline J gene fills in the end. The chain links TRBV26 to TRBJ1-3, with D possibly TRBD1 on 6 matching bases. V dropped 6 bases and J dropped 1 base, with 7 bases sitting between them. The CDR3 length is 13 residues. The V gene's germline CDR1 is KGHPV and CDR2 FQNQEV (reference sequence). CDR3 DNA, as far as it was read: TGTGCCAGCAGACAGGGCTCTGGAAATACGCTCTAT. It codes for CASRQGSGNTLY. The complete CDR3 protein is CASRQGSGNTLYF.

With respect to this clone: Gene names denote mouse genes. The sequence runs out 1 residue before the end of the CDR3; the remainder is reconstructed from the germline J gene. The gene calls are TRBV15 and TRBJ1-1; D may be TRBD1 (6 bases). CDR3 length: 13 amino acids. Looked up from germline, CDR1 is SGHND and CDR2 is FRSKSL. Trimming stripped 3 bases from V and 4 bases from J, with 9 bases between. The CDR3 region is CASSLGAGTEVFF. The sequenced CDR3 bases are TGTGCCAGCAGTTTGGGGGCCGGCACAGAAGTCTTC. The full variable domain, rest sourced from reference TRBV15 and TRBJ1-1, is DAGVTQTPRHEVAEKGQTIILKCEPVSGHNDLFWYRQTKIQGLELLSYFRSKSLMEDGGAFKDRFKAEMLNSSFSTLKIQPTEPKDSAVYLCASSLGAGTEVFFGKGTRLTVV.

This clone turned up a few times. The gene names here belong to mouse. The missing CDR3 end, 1 residue past where the read stops, is filled in from the germline J gene. The chain employs TRBV13-3 and TRBJ2-3; 13 nucleotides agree with TRBD2. The J segment lost 3 bases and the V segment lost 5 bases, leaving 0 bases of the junction unmatched. This CDR3 region has 14 residues. CDR1 NNHDY and CDR2 SYVADS come from the germline V gene. CDR3 DNA (partial): TGTGCCAGCAGGGACTGGGGGGGCGCAGAAACGCTGTAT. Protein: CASRDWGGAETLY. The whole CDR3 sequence is CASRDWGGAETLYF.

This clone has just a few counts. The gene names given are mouse names. The CDR3 end is not reached by the read, which stops 1 residue before it; the germline J gene fills it in. V and J are TRBV12-2 and TRBJ2-7; 13 bases are shared with TRBD2. This CDR3 region has 15 residues. With 0 bases clipped from V and 5 bases from J, the junction kept 3 bases outside the gene matches. Germline CDR1 is SGHLS and CDR2 is HYDKME. The sequenced part of the CDR3 DNA is TGTGCCAGCTCTCTCGAGGGGACTGGGGGGGATGAACAGTAC. It yields the protein CASSLEGTGGDEQY. The entire CDR3 protein reads CASSLEGTGGDEQYF.

This clone was seen once. Gene labels here are mouse ones. The CDR3 is cut off 1 residue early in the read; its end comes from the germline J gene. The chain employs TRBV23 and TRBJ2-5; the D call TRBD2 from the table was never checked on the DNA. This CDR3 has 13 residues. CDR1 and CDR2 from the germline V gene are KGHTA and FQNQQP. Here the CDR3 reads CSSSQLGGDTQYF. The DNA read from the CDR3 is TGCTCCAGCAGTCAACTGGGGGGGGACACCCAGTAC.

Concerning this clone: Genes and germline are mouse. The CDR3 end is not reached by the read, which stops 1 residue before it; the germline J gene fills it in. The chain carries TRBV26 and TRBJ2-4; 7 nucleotides align to TRBD1. The V segment lost 2 bases and the J segment 0 bases; nucleotides outside the gene matches: 2. Germline assignment: CDR1 KGHPV and CDR2 FQNQEV (reference sequence). The CDR3 is made up of 15 amino acids. CDR3 bases read: TGTGCCAGCAGTCTGGACAGGGCTAGTCAAAACACCTTGTAC. As protein: CASSLDRASQNTLY. The full CDR3 protein is CASSLDRASQNTLYF.

Details on this clone: Gene labels here are mouse ones. The read stops 1 residue short of the end of the CDR3; the missing end is completed from the germline J gene. The chain combines TRBV23 with TRBJ1-1; the table calls TRBD1, which could not be checked here. The CDR3 totals 13 residues. CDR1 is KGHTA, CDR2 FQNQQP, per germline. The CDR3 loop reads CSSSPTTNTEVFF. Incomplete CDR3 DNA: TGCTCCAGCAGTCCGACAACAAACACAGAAGTCTTC.

As to this clone: The gene names given are mouse names. The CDR3 goes on 1 residue after the read ends, and that part is filled in from the germline J gene. The V call is TRBV3, the J call TRBJ2-1; TRBD2 is a possible D gene (6 bases). Germline V gene sequence: CDR1 SNHLY, CDR2 FYNGKV (reference sequence). The germline V and J ends were trimmed by 3 bases and 3 bases, with 6 bases remaining between them. The CDR3 runs to 13 residues. The CDR3 reads CASSFWGYAEQFF. The CDR3 bases that were read are TGTGCCAGCAGCTTCTGGGGCTATGCTGAGCAGTTC.

By sample share, this clone is medium-sized. Mouse germline and gene names are used. The sequenced fragment ends 1 residue before the CDR3 boundary, so the rest is inferred from the germline J gene. This sequence joins TRBV16 and TRBJ1-5, with D uncertain. The CDR3 is 12 amino acids. Trimming removed 0 bases from V and 7 bases from J, with 4 bases in between. Germline V gene sequence: CDR1 SGHSA, CDR2 FRNQAP. The sequenced part of the CDR3 DNA is TGTGCAAGCAGCTTAGAAGGGCAGGCTCCGCTT. Translating it yields CASSLEGQAPL. The full CDR3 is CASSLEGQAPLF.

This clone was counted between two and nine times. Here the gene names and germline are mouse. The sequence runs out 1 residue before the end of the CDR3; the remainder is reconstructed from the germline J gene. This chain joins TRBV5 and TRBJ2-7, with D uncertain. Trimming stripped 0 bases from V and 5 bases from J, with 5 bases between. This CDR3 comprises 12 residues. Per germline, CDR1 LGHNA and CDR2 YNLKQL (reference sequence). The CDR3 sequence is CASSQERDEQYF. The covered CDR3 bases are TGTGCCAGCAGCCAAGAGAGGGATGAACAGTAC.

In regard to this clone: Gene names follow the mouse nomenclature. The read halts 1 residue ahead of the CDR3 end, with the missing end drawn from the germline J gene. The J gene is TRBJ2-5, the V gene TRBV23; TRBD1 reflects the table's D call only, with no check against the DNA. The CDR3 runs 15 residues. The germline gives CDR1 KGHTA, CDR2 FQNQQP. CDR3 residues: CSSSQSGHNQDTQYF. The sequenced part of the CDR3 DNA is TGCTCCAGCAGTCAATCGGGACATAACCAAGACACCCAGTAC. Combining the CDR3 with reference TRBV23 and TRBJ2-5 gives the whole variable domain DAAVTQKPRYLIKMKGQEAEMKCIPEKGHTAVFWYQQKQSKELKFLIYFQNQQPLDQIDMVKERFSAVCPSSSLCSLGIRTCEAEDSALYLCSSSQSGHNQDTQYFGPGTRLLVL.

Remarks on this clone: Germline and genes: mouse. The CDR3 end lies 1 residue beyond the end of the read and is filled in from the germline J gene. V usage is TRBV24 and J usage is TRBJ2-7; unclear D gene. Deletions cut 5 bases from V and 0 bases from J, with 5 bases between. In germline, CDR1 is KGHTA, CDR2 FRNEEI. This CDR3 has 12 amino acids. Incomplete CDR3 DNA: TGTGCCAGCAGTACAAGCTCCTATGAACAGTAC. It specifies CASSTSSYEQY. In full, the CDR3 is CASSTSSYEQYF.

This clone was recorded a few times. Gene names and germline refer to mouse. Read sequence stops 1 residue before the CDR3 end, and the germline J gene provides the missing end. The chain combines TRBV3 with TRBJ1-4; D is uncertain. This CDR3 spans 14 amino acids. Germline loops: CDR1 SNHLY, CDR2 FYNGKV (reference sequence). V lost 5 bases, J lost 0 bases, and 7 bases lay in between. CDR3 DNA, as far as it was read: TGTGCCAGCAGCACTGACCTTTCCAACGAAAGATTATTT. It codes for CASSTDLSNERLF. The CDR3 in its entirety is CASSTDLSNERLFF.

In the case of this clone: Mouse names are used for the genes. The CDR3 extends 1 residue past the end of the read, so its final part is completed from the germline J gene. Other nucleotide sequences from this sample produce the same CDR3. J is TRBJ1-1 and V is TRBV26; D uncertain. CDR1 and CDR2 from the germline V gene are KGHPV and FQNQEV (reference sequence). V was shortened by 3 bases and J by 1 base, with 6 bases between the two germline ends. The CDR3 consists of 13 residues. The covered CDR3 bases are TGTGCCAGCAGTCTCAGACAAAACACAGAAGTCTTC. Protein product: CASSLRQNTEVF. The full CDR3 sequence reads CASSLRQNTEVFF.

As to this clone: Germline and genes: mouse. The read stops 1 residue short of the end of the CDR3; the missing end is completed from the germline J gene. The chain has TRBV26 and TRBJ1-5; no definite D call. V lost 1 base, J lost 1 base, and 2 bases lay in between. The CDR3 covers 13 residues. Germline CDR1 reads KGHPV; CDR2 reads FQNQEV (reference sequence). The CDR3 reads CASSLWNNQAPLF. Incomplete CDR3 DNA: TGTGCCAGCAGTCTGTGGAACAACCAGGCTCCGCTT.

This clone was detected only a few times. Germline and genes here are mouse. The sequenced fragment ends 1 residue before the CDR3 boundary, so the rest is inferred from the germline J gene. J is TRBJ1-1 and V is TRBV29, with D maybe TRBD1 (6 bases). This CDR3 contains 14 residues. The V and J ends lost 3 bases and 3 bases respectively, with 11 bases between them. CDR1 MSHET and CDR2 SYDVDS come from the germline V gene. The CDR3 is CASSFTGIDTEVFF. Partial CDR3 DNA: TGTGCTAGCAGTTTCACAGGGATAGACACAGAAGTCTTC.